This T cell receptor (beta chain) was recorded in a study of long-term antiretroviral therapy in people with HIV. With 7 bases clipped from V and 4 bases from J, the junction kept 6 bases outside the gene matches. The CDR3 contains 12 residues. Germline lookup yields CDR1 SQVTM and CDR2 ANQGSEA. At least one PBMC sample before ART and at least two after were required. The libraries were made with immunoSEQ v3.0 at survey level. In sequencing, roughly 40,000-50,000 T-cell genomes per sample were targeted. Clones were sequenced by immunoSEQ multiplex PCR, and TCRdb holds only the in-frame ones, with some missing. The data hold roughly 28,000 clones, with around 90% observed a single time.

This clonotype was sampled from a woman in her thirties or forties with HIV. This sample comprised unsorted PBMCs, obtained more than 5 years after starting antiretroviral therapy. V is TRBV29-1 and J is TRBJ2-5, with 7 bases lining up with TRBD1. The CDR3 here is CSDRGPRETQYF. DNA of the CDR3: TGCAGCGACAGGGGACCACGAGAGACCCAGTACTTC.